The sequence of this TCR beta chain was determined in a study of cytotoxic CD8 clonotypes in ibrutinib-treated CLL. Findings of the study overall: On treatment, the uncommon public clonotypes contracted or remained stable.

Profiled with immunoSEQ multiplex PCR; TCRdb holds only in-frame clones, not every one. The sample holds 60,000 to 95,000 clones, around four fifths seen once. CDR1 and CDR2 (germline): LNHDA, SQIVND (reference sequence). The trim removed 6 bases at V and 5 bases at J, leaving 8 bases unmatched. The CDR3 extends over 14 amino acids. This clone was recorded only once. The antigen remains unidentified. Sequences were derived from PBMCs, sampled after 24 months of ibrutinib treatment. The chain uses TRBV19 and TRBJ2-5; 8 positions agree with TRBD2. This TCR came from a human donor with chronic lymphocytic leukemia. The CDR3 region is CASSRGGSPETQYF. The CDR3 coding sequence is TGTGCCAGTAGCCGGGGGGGGAGCCCTGAGACCCAGTACTTC.